The clone carrying this T cell receptor beta chain was seen only once. This entry belongs to a study of blood T cell repertoires in COVID-19. Study in general: The study drew acute and convalescent COVID-19 samples from the United States, Italy and Spain.

Trimming left V 4 bases short and J 2 bases short, with 14 bases between. The CDR3 runs 15 residues. Germline-derived CDR1 and CDR2 are SGHRS and YFSETQ. Methods used by the authors: Scientists estimated how many nucleated cells there were by amplifying reference gene primers. TCRdb's copy holds only in-frame clones and misses some; the assay was immunoSEQ multiplex PCR. V and J calls plus clone size are reproduced from that table; the DNA served to infer D and trimming. The sample lists about 220,000 clones; 82% were seen once. The rearrangement uses TRBV5-1 and TRBJ2-3; D gene uncertain. The sequence derives from a woman aged 80 or over with acute or convalescent COVID-19. Sequencing was performed on peripheral blood. The DNA of the CDR3 is TGCGCCAGCAGCGCGGATGGCGTTTACACAGATACGCAGTATTTT. Translating gives CASSADGVYTDTQYF.